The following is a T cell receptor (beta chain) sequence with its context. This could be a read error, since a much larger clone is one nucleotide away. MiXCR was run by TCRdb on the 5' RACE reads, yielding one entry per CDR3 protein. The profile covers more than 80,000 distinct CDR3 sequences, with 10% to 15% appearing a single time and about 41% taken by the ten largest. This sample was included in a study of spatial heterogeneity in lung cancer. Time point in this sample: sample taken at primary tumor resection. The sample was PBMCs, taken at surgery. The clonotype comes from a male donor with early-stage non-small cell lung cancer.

For the CDR3, the DNA is TGTGCCAGCAGCTTCGGGAACCAAGAGACCCAGTACTTC. This encodes CASSFGNQETQYF. This chain joins TRBV11-2 and TRBJ2-5; perhaps TRBD2 as D (5 bases). Deletions cut 3 bases from V and 0 bases from J, with 5 bases between. The CDR3 sequence is 13 residues long. Germline V gene lookup returns CDR1 SGHAT and CDR2 FQNNGV.